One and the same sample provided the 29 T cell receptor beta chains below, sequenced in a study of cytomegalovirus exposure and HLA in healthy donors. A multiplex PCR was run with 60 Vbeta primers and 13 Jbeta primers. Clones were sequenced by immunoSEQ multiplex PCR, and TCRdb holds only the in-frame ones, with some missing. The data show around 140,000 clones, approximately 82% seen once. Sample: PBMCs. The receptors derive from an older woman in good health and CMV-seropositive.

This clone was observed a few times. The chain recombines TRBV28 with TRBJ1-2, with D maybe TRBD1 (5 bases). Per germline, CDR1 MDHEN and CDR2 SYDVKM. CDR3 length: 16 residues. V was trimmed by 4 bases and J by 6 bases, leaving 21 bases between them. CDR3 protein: CASSSERQFRSNGYTF. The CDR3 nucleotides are TGTGCCAGCAGTTCCGAAAGACAGTTCCGATCGAATGGCTACACCTTC.

The CDR3 loop reads CASSQVLTGIGETQYF. CDR3 nucleotide sequence: TGTGCCAGCAGCCAAGTCCTAACGGGAATCGGAGAGACCCAGTACTTC. The chain has TRBV14 and TRBJ2-5; TRBD2 is a possible D gene (5 bases). This CDR3 has 16 residues. Trimming shortened V by 1 base and J by 4 bases, and 16 bases separated the two germline ends. The germline V gene has CDR1 SGHDN and CDR2 FVKESK.

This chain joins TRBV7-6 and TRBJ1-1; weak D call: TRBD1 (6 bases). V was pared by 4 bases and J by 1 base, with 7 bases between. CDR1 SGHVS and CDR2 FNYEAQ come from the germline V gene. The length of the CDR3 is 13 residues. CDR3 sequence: CASSSGENTEAFF. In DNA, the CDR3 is TGTGCCAGCAGCTCAGGGGAGAACACTGAAGCTTTCTTT.

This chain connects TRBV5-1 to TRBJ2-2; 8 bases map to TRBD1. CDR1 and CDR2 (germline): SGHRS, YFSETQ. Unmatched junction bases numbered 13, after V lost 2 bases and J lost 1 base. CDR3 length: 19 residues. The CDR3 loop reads CASSLGSRFGTGNTGELFF. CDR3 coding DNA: TGCGCCAGCAGCTTAGGTTCTCGTTTCGGGACAGGGAACACCGGGGAGCTGTTTTTT.

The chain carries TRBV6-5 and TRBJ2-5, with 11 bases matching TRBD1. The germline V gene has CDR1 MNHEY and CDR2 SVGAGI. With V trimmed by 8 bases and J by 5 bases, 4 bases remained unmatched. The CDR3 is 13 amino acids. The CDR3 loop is CASGTGGGETQYF. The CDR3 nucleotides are TGTGCCAGCGGGACAGGGGGAGGTGAGACCCAGTACTTC.

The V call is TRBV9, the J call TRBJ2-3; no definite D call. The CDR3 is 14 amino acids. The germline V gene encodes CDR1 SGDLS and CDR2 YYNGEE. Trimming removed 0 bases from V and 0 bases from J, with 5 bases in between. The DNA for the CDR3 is TGTGCCAGCAGCGTAGATCCGAGCACAGATACGCAGTATTTT. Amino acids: CASSVDPSTDTQYF.

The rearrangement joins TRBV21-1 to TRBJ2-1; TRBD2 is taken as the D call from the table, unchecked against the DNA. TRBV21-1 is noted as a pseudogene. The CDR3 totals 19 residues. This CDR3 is CASSNPTSGRAWHCNEQFF. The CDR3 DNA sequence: TGTGCCAGCAGCAACCCGACTAGCGGGAGGGCTTGGCATTGCAATGAGCAGTTCTTC.

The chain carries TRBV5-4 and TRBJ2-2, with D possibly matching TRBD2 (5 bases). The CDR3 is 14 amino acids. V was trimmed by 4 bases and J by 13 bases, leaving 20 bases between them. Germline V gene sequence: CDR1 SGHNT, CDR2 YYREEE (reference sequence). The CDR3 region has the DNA TGTGCCAGCAGCGGTCCTGAGCGGAACCTTGGGCTGTTTTTT. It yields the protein CASSGPERNLGLFF.

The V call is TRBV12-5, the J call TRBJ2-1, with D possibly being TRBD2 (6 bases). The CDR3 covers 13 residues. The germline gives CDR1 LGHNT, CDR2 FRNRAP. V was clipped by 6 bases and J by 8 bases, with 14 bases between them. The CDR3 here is CASGRGTSDEQFF. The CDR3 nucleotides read TGTGCTAGTGGACGGGGGACCTCAGATGAGCAGTTCTTC.

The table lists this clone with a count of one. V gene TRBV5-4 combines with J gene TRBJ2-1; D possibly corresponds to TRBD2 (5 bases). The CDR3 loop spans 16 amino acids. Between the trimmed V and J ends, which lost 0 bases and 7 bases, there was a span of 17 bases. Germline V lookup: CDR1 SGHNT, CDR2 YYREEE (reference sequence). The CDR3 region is CASSLARGLSINEQFF. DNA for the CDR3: TGTGCCAGCAGCTTGGCCCGTGGACTCTCGATAAATGAGCAGTTCTTC. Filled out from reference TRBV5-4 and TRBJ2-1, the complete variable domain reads ETGVTQSPTHLIKTRGQQVTLRCSSQSGHNTVSWYQQALGQGPQFIFQYYREEENGRGNFPPRFSGLQFPNYSSELNVNALELDDSALYLCASSLARGLSINEQFFGPGTRLTVL.

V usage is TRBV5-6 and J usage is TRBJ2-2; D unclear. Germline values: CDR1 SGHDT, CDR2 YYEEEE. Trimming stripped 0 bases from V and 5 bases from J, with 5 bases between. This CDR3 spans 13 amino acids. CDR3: CASSLVGTGELFF. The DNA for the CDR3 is TGTGCCAGCAGCTTGGTCGGGACCGGGGAGCTGTTTTTT.

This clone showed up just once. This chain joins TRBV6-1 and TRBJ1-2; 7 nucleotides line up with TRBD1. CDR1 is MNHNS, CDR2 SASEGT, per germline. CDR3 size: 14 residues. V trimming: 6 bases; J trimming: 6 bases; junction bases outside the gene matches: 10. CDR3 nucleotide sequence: TGTGCCAGCAGCAGGGGGATAGGGGTGGATGGCTACACCTTC. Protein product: CASSRGIGVDGYTF.

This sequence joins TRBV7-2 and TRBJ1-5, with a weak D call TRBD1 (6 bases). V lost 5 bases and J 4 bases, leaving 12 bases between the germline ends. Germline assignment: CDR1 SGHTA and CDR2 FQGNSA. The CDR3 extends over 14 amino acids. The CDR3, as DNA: TGTGCCAGCAGCCTGACAGGTAATAATCAGCCCCAGCATTTT. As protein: CASSLTGNNQPQHF.

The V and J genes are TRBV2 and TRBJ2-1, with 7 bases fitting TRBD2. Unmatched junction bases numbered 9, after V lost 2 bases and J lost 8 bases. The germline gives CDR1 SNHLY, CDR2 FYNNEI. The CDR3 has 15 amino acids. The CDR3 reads CASSEQMGEGHEQFF. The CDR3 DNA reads TGTGCCAGCAGTGAACAGATGGGGGAGGGGCATGAGCAGTTCTTC.

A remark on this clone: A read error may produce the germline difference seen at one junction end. CDR3 residues: CASSHRTGVRETQYF. As DNA, the CDR3 is TGTGCTAGCAGCCACAGGACAGGGGTGAGAGAGACCCAGTACTTC. V usage is TRBV7-7 and J usage is TRBJ2-5, with TRBD1 identical over 9 bases. The CDR3 length is 15 residues. The germline CDR1 and CDR2 sequences are SSHAT and FNYEAQ (reference sequence). Combining the CDR3 with reference TRBV7-7 and TRBJ2-5 gives the whole variable domain GAGVSQSPRYKVTKRGQDVTLRCDPISSHATLYWYQQALGQGPEFLTYFNYEAQPDKSGLPSDRFSAERPEGSISTLTIQRTEQRDSAMYRCASSHRTGVRETQYFGPGTRLLVL.

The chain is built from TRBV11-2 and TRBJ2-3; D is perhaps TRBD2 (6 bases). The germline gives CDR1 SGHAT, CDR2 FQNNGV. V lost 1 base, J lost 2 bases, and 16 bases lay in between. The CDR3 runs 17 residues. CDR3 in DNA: TGTGCCAGCAGCTTAGTCGGGGCTAGCGCCCTCACAGATACGCAGTATTTT. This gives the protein CASSLVGASALTDTQYF.

CDR3 sequence reads: CASSGSESSYNEQFF. The CDR3, as DNA: TGTGCCAGCAGCGGAAGCGAGAGCTCCTACAATGAGCAGTTCTTC. The rearrangement uses TRBV27 and TRBJ2-1; D uncertain. This CDR3 comprises 15 residues. Per the germline V gene, CDR1 is MNHEY and CDR2 is SMNVEV (reference sequence). V lost 6 bases and J 0 bases, leaving 12 bases between the germline ends.

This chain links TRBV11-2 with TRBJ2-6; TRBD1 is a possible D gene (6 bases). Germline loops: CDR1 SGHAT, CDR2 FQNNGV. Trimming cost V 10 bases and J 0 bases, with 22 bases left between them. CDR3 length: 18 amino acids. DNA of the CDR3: TGTGCCAACCCGGATCCGGGACAATCCCCCTCTGGGGCCAACGTCCTGACTTTC. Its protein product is CANPDPGQSPSGANVLTF.

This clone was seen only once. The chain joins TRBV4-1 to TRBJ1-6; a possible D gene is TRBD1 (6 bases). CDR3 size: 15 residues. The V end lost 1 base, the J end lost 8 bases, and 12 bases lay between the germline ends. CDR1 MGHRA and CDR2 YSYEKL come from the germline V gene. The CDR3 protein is CASSQGAQGDSPLHF. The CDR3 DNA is TGCGCCAGCAGCCAAGGGGCACAGGGAGATTCACCCCTCCACTTT.

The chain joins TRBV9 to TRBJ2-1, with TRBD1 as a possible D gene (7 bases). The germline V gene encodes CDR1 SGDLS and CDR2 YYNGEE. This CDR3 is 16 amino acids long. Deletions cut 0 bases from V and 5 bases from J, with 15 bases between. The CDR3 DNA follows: TGTGCCAGCAGCGTAGCTGGAGGGGGCTTAGACAATGAGCAGTTCTTC. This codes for CASSVAGGGLDNEQFF.

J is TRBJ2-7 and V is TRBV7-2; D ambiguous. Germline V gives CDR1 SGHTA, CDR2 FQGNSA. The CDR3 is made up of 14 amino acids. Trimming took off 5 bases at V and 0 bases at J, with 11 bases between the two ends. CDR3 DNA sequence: TGTGCCAGCAGCCGAGGCGGCACCTCCTACGAGCAGTACTTC. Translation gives CASSRGGTSYEQYF.

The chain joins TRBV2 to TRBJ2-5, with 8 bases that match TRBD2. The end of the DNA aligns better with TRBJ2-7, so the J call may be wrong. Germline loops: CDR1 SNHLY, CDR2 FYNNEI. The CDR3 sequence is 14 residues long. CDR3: CAGGKSGSPYEQYF. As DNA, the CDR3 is TGTGCCGGCGGCAAAAGCGGGAGCCCCTACGAGCAGTACTTC.

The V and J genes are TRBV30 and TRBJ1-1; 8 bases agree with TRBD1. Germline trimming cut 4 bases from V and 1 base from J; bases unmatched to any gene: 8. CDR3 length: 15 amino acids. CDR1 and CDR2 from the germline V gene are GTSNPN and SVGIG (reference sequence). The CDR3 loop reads CAWKRSGGKNTEAFF. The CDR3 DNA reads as TGTGCCTGGAAAAGGTCAGGGGGCAAGAACACTGAAGCTTTCTTT.

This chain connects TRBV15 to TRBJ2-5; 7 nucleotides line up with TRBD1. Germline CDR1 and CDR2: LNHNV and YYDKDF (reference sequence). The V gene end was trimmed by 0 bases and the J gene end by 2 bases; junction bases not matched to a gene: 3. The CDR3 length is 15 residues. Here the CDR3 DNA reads TGTGCCACCAGCAGAGATATGGGACAGCAAGAGACCCAGTACTTC. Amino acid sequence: CATSRDMGQQETQYF.

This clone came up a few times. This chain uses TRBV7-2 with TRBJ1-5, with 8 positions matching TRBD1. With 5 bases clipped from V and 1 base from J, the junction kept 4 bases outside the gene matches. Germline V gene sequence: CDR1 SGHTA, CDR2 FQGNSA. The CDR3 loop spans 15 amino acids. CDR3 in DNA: TGTGCCAGCAGCGCACAGGGGGGGAGCAATCAGCCCCAGCATTTT. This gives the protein CASSAQGGSNQPQHF.

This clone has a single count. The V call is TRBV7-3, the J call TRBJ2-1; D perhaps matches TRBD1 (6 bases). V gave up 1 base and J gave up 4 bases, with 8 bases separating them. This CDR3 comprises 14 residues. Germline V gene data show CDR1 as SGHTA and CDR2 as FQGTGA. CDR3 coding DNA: TGTGCCAGCAGCTTAATGGACAGTTACAATGAGCAGTTCTTC. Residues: CASSLMDSYNEQFF. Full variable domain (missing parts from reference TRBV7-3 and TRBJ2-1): GAGVSQTPSNKVTEKGKYVELRCDPISGHTALYWYRQSLGQGPEFLIYFQGTGAADDSGLPNDRFFAVRPEGSVSTLKIQRTERGDSAVYLCASSLMDSYNEQFFGPGTRLTVL.

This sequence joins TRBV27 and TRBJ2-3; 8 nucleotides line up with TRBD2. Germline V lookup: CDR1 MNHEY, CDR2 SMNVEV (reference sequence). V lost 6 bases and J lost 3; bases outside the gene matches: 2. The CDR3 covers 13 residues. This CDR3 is CASSGRATDTQYF. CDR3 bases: TGTGCCAGCAGCGGGAGGGCGACAGATACGCAGTATTTT.

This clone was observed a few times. Here the CDR3 DNA reads TGTGCCAGCACCATCCAGGGGCGGAACACTGAAGCTTTCTTT. Its protein product is CASTIQGRNTEAFF. The rearrangement uses TRBV2 and TRBJ1-1; D may be TRBD1 (6 bases). The CDR3 is 14 residues long. Trimming removed 7 bases at V and 1 base at J, with 13 bases between. The germline CDR1 and CDR2 sequences are SNHLY and FYNNEI.

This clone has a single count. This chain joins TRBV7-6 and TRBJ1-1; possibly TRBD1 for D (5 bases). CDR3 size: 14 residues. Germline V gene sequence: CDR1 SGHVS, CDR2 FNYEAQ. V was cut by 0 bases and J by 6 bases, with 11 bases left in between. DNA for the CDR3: TGTGCCAGCAGCTTAGCAGGCGACAGATCTGAAGCTTTCTTT. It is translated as CASSLAGDRSEAFF.